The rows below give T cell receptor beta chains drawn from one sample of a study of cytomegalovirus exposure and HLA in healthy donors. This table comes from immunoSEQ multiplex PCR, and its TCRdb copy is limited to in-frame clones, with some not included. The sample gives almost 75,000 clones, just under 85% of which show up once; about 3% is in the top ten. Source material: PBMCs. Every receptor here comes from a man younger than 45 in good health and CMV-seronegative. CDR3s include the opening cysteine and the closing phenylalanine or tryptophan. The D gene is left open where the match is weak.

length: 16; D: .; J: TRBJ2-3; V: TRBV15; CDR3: CATSRDSGDGSDTQYF
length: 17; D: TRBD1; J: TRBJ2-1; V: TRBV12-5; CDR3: CASGLNSGQLSYNEQFF
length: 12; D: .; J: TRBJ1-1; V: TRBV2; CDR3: CARTSGVSEAFF
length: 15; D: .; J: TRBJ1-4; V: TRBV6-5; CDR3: CASICKGATNEKLFF
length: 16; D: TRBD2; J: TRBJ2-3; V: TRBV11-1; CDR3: CASSRTSGPSPRPQYF
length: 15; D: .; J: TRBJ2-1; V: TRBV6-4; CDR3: CASSEWANSYNEQFF
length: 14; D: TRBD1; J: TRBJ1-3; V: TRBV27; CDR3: CASSIDRGGNTIYF
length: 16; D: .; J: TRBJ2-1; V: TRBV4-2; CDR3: CASSQVGWRDEDEQFF
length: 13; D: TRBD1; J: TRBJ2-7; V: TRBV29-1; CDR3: CSGGDRGRGEQYF
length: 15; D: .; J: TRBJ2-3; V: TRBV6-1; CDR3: CASSEVAGAADTQYF
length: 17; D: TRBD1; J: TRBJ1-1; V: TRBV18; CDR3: CASSPTLPKTGITEAFF
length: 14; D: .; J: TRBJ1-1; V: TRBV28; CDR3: CASSTYRSLTEAFF
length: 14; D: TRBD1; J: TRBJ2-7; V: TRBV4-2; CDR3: CASSPDRGHYEQYF
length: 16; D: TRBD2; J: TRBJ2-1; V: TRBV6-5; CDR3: CASSSNRAGTGNEQFF
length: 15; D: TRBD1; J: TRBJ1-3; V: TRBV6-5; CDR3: CASSYSWDSGNTIYF
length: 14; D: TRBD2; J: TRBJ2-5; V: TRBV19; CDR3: CASKLAGAQETQYF